These 3 T cell receptor beta chains were sequenced from one sample in a study of technical replicates of blood from a few donors (dated by TCRdb to 2016 to 2017). Preparation of the library involved the immunoSEQ multiplex PCR assay. The immuneACCESS repertoire file appears here via TCRdb, limited to in-frame rearrangements. These files lack a portion of the clones; in checked studies, under half of the deficit traces to unresolved V genes, and the cause of the others is not known. The sample table lists about 80,000 clones, just over 85% of them with a count of one. Of the sample, approximately 5% falls within the top ten clones. Material for sequencing was PBMCs. The receptors derive from a human donor in good health. Some clones in this sample may be carry-over from other donors' samples.

This sequence joins TRBV7-6 and TRBJ2-1; 9 positions match TRBD1. Germline trimming cut 1 base from V and 4 bases from J; bases unmatched to any gene: 5. This CDR3 contains 16 residues. In germline, CDR1 is SGHVS, CDR2 FNYEAQ. The CDR3 sequence is CASSLVWGQGYNEQFF. In DNA form, the CDR3 reads TGTGCCAGCAGCTTAGTATGGGGACAGGGATACAATGAGCAGTTCTTC.

The J gene is TRBJ2-5, the V gene TRBV6-5; 11 bases align to TRBD2. The CDR3 spans 11 residues. V lost 9 bases, J lost 7 bases, and 1 base stayed unmatched. Germline CDR1 reads MNHEY; CDR2 reads SVGAGI. CDR3 residues: CASSGGVTQYF. The CDR3 DNA is TGTGCCAGTAGCGGGGGGGTGACCCAGTACTTC.

The rearrangement uses TRBV30 and TRBJ1-1, with 8 bases aligning to TRBD1. CDR3 size: 11 residues. From germline, CDR1 is GTSNPN and CDR2 SVGIG (reference sequence). After removal of 5 bases from V and 6 bases from J, the junction contained 2 bases not matched to a gene. CDR3 region: CAWGQGPEAFF. The CDR3 DNA follows: TGTGCCTGGGGACAGGGTCCTGAAGCTTTCTTT.